This T cell receptor beta chain comes out of a study of cytomegalovirus exposure and HLA in healthy donors. Primers: 60 Vbeta forward and 13 Jbeta reverse. The method was immunoSEQ multiplex PCR; TCRdb's version includes in-frame clones alone and lacks a portion of them. The sample consists of 150,000 to 200,000 clones, almost 80% of them appearing once. The CDR3 extends over 17 amino acids. The germline CDR1 and CDR2 sequences are LGHNA and YSLEER. V lost 0 bases and J lost 2, with 14 bases in between. Concerning this clone itself: The antigen is unknown.

Study-wide points: Judged likely to be a sequencing artifact was a cluster of highly shared sequence variants.

Sequencing input: PBMCs. The sequence derives from a man aged 50 to 60 in good health and CMV-seropositive. V and J are TRBV4-3 and TRBJ2-1, with D tentatively TRBD1 (7 bases). The CDR3 protein is CASSQDGGGPPYNEQFF. CDR3 DNA sequence: TGCGCCAGCAGCCAAGATGGAGGGGGCCCGCCCTACAATGAGCAGTTCTTC.